These 26 T cell receptor beta chains were sequenced from one sample in a study of lymphopenia after photon versus proton radiotherapy. Profiled with immunoSEQ multiplex PCR; TCRdb holds only in-frame clones, not every one. Counted here are 25,000 or so clones, more than 80% occurring once; the ten biggest clones make up around 4.9%. This specimen consisted of peripheral blood, obtained from a patient treated with photon-based radiotherapy. The source is a young man with gastric cancer.

This clone was picked up a small number of times. The chain carries TRBV6-5 and TRBJ1-6; no clear D. CDR3 length equals 15 residues. Between the trimmed V and J ends, which lost 2 bases and 9 bases, there was a span of 14 bases. Germline CDR1 and CDR2: MNHEY and SVGAGI. The CDR3 loop reads CASSYIAPTLSPLHF. CDR3 nucleotides: TGTGCCAGCAGTTACATAGCTCCCACCCTTTCACCCCTCCACTTT.

The V and J genes are TRBV29-1 and TRBJ2-2; tentative D call: TRBD2 (5 bases). V was clipped by 6 bases and J by 5 bases, with 16 bases between them. From germline, CDR1 is SQVTM and CDR2 ANQGSEA. CDR3 size: 14 residues. CDR3 sequence: CSVEGLARTGELFF. CDR3 bases: TGCAGCGTCGAGGGTCTAGCTCGAACCGGGGAGCTGTTTTTT.

This chain joins TRBV5-4 and TRBJ2-1; D might be TRBD2 (5 bases). V lost 2 bases and J lost 7, with 7 bases in between. The CDR3 has 12 amino acids. From germline, CDR1 is SGHNT and CDR2 YYREEE (reference sequence). CDR3 in amino acids: CASSFGVNEQFF. The CDR3 DNA sequence: TGTGCCAGCAGCTTCGGGGTAAATGAGCAGTTCTTC.

V usage is TRBV6-5 and J usage is TRBJ1-2; no reliable D call. This CDR3 comprises 14 residues. CDR1 is MNHEY, CDR2 SVGAGI, per germline. Deletions cut 0 bases from V and 4 bases from J, with 9 bases between. CDR3 loop: CASSYSISSYGYTF. CDR3 in DNA: TGTGCCAGCAGTTACTCGATTTCCAGCTATGGCTACACCTTC.

This clone was counted between two and nine times. V is TRBV5-3 and J is TRBJ1-5; D gene ambiguous. TRBV5-3 is classed as an ORF, of uncertain function. Between the trimmed V and J ends, which lost 4 bases and 7 bases, there was a span of 21 bases. The CDR3 runs to 16 residues. In nucleotides, the CDR3 is TGTGCCAGAAGCCTGAAGAGGGAGGCCTGCATGCAGCCCCAGCATTTT. Protein: CARSLKREACMQPQHF.

This clone was seen a few times. V gene TRBV28 combines with J gene TRBJ1-5; D gene unclear. This CDR3 spans 11 amino acids. Germline lookup yields CDR1 MDHEN and CDR2 SYDVKM. V lost 4 bases, J lost 7 bases, and 5 bases lay in between. The CDR3 region has the DNA TGTGCCAGCAGTTACAACCAGCCCCAGCATTTT. Protein product: CASSYNQPQHF.

This chain connects TRBV7-8 to TRBJ1-5; 8 bases line up with TRBD1. The CDR3 runs 16 residues. J was trimmed by 1 base and V by 5 bases; bases with no gene match: 7. Per the germline V gene, CDR1 is SGHVS and CDR2 is FQNEAQ. In DNA, the CDR3 is TGTGCCAGCAGCACCCGATCAGGGGGCAGCAATCAGCCCCAGCATTTT. Residues: CASSTRSGGSNQPQHF.

The chain combines TRBV7-8 with TRBJ2-7; 9 bases fit TRBD2. CDR1 and CDR2 (germline): SGHVS, FQNEAQ. J lost 2 bases, V lost 7 bases, and 3 bases had no gene match. This CDR3 contains 13 residues. CDR3 amino acids: CASTREGTYEQYF. In nucleotides, the CDR3 is TGTGCCAGCACGCGGGAGGGAACCTACGAGCAGTACTTC.

This chain joins TRBV9 and TRBJ2-7; 9 bases are a match to TRBD2. CDR1 is SGDLS and CDR2 is YYNGEE in the germline V gene. The CDR3 runs to 16 residues. With V trimmed by 0 bases and J by 3 bases, 7 bases remained unmatched. CDR3 sequence: CASSVDGRGGFYEQYF. The CDR3, as DNA: TGTGCCAGCAGCGTAGACGGGCGGGGGGGATTCTACGAGCAGTACTTC.

The rearrangement joins TRBV2 to TRBJ2-3; D unclear. The germline V gene encodes CDR1 SNHLY and CDR2 FYNNEI. Between the trimmed V and J ends, which lost 4 bases and 0 bases, there was a span of 8 bases. The CDR3 is 14 residues long. The CDR3 DNA sequence: TGTGCCAGCAGTGGGACCCTTAGCACAGATACGCAGTATTTT. Translated: CASSGTLSTDTQYF.

This CDR3 reads CASSFRDTLYEQYF. CDR3 coding DNA: TGTGCCAGCAGTTTCCGGGACACCCTCTACGAGCAGTACTTC. The chain combines TRBV6-5 with TRBJ2-7; D perhaps matches TRBD1 (6 bases). Trimming left V 4 bases short and J 3 bases short, with 13 bases between. Per the germline V gene, CDR1 is MNHEY and CDR2 is SVGAGI. The CDR3 is made up of 14 amino acids.

This chain uses TRBV7-9 with TRBJ1-2, with D perhaps TRBD1 (5 bases). Trimming took off 5 bases at V and 4 bases at J, with 14 bases between the two ends. Germline V gene sequence: CDR1 SEHNR, CDR2 FQNEAQ (reference sequence). The CDR3 has 14 amino acids. The CDR3 here is CASSETVVIYGYTF. In DNA form, the CDR3 reads TGTGCCAGCAGCGAGACAGTTGTTATCTATGGCTACACCTTC.

This chain connects TRBV6-5 to TRBJ2-1, with 10 bases identical to TRBD2. Trimming took 8 bases from V and 8 from J; bases not matched to a gene: 6. The CDR3 has 13 amino acids. CDR1 is MNHEY and CDR2 is SVGAGI in the germline V gene. This chain's CDR3 is CASRASGGYEQFF. CDR3 coding DNA: TGTGCCAGCCGGGCTAGCGGGGGTTATGAGCAGTTCTTC.

The rearrangement uses TRBV7-2 and TRBJ2-2, with 10 nucleotides matching TRBD2. Germline V CDR1 and CDR2: SGHTA, FQGNSA. The V and J ends lost 1 base and 4 bases, in that order; junction bases with no gene match: 12. This CDR3 comprises 19 residues. CDR3 loop: CASSLVSQREGSFTGELFF. CDR3 DNA sequence: TGTGCCAGCAGCTTAGTTTCGCAGCGGGAGGGCAGTTTCACCGGGGAGCTGTTTTTT.

This clone appeared a single time. This chain uses TRBV7-2 with TRBJ2-2; D might be TRBD1 or TRBD2, each matching 5 bases. Germline V lookup: CDR1 SGHTA, CDR2 FQGNSA. Trimming stripped 4 bases from V and 0 bases from J, with 12 bases between. This CDR3 is 16 amino acids long. The CDR3 nucleotides are TGTGCCAGCAGCTCCTTCTGGGGGTCGAACACCGGGGAGCTGTTTTTT. It translates to CASSSFWGSNTGELFF.

This clone turned up a few times. The V and J genes are TRBV18 and TRBJ2-1; 7 bases map to TRBD1. This CDR3 region has 16 residues. V lost 4 bases, J lost 0 bases, and 6 bases stayed unmatched. Per the germline V gene, CDR1 is KGHSH and CDR2 is LQKENI. CDR3 DNA: TGTGCCAGCTCACTGGGACAGCTGGACTCCTACAATGAGCAGTTCTTC. Translating gives CASSLGQLDSYNEQFF.

The chain couples TRBV28 to TRBJ1-2; TRBD1 matches at 8 bases. V lost 4 bases to trimming and J lost 6 bases; unmatched junction nucleotides: 10. In germline, CDR1 is MDHEN, CDR2 SYDVKM. This CDR3 contains 15 residues. The DNA for the CDR3 is TGTGCCAGCAGTTCCTCCAGGGGGCGAGGCGATGGCTACACCTTC. Translation gives CASSSSRGRGDGYTF.

This chain uses TRBV18 with TRBJ2-5; no clear D gene. Germline lookup yields CDR1 KGHSH and CDR2 LQKENI. The CDR3 covers 13 residues. Trimming stripped 2 bases from V and 2 bases from J, with 6 bases between. Here the CDR3 reads CASSPGRQETQYF. CDR3 bases: TGTGCCAGCTCACCAGGACGTCAAGAGACCCAGTACTTC.

The chain is built from TRBV7-3 and TRBJ1-1; TRBD1 matches 8 bases. Germline V gene sequence: CDR1 SGHTA, CDR2 FQGTGA. The CDR3 is made up of 16 amino acids. Trimming at V came to 0 bases and at J to 7 bases, leaving 10 bases not matched to a gene. CDR3 bases: TGTGCCAGCAGCTTAACCCCCGCAGGGGGCTTTAATGAAGCTTTCTTT. It codes for CASSLTPAGGFNEAFF.

The rearrangement joins TRBV4-3 to TRBJ2-7; a possible D gene is TRBD2 (7 bases). Trimming stripped 10 bases from V and 1 base from J, with 20 bases between. CDR1 and CDR2 from the germline V gene are LGHNA and YSLEER. This CDR3 comprises 15 residues. In DNA form, the CDR3 reads TGCGCCACTTCATGGGGAGGGGGGTTTTCCTACGAGCAGTACTTC. Amino acids: CATSWGGGFSYEQYF.

V is TRBV29-1 and J is TRBJ1-1; D possibly corresponds to TRBD1 (5 bases). The CDR3 covers 13 residues. Germline lookup yields CDR1 SQVTM and CDR2 ANQGSEA. V dropped 2 bases and J dropped 10 bases, with 17 bases sitting between them. The CDR3 sequence is CSVELDRGARAFF. CDR3 DNA sequence: TGCAGCGTTGAACTTGACAGAGGAGCGAGAGCTTTCTTT.

The chain employs TRBV6-5 and TRBJ2-7; unclear D gene. Trimming took 6 bases from V and 0 from J, leaving 12 bases between them. The CDR3 extends over 14 amino acids. Germline V lookup: CDR1 MNHEY, CDR2 SVGAGI. This chain's CDR3 is CASSRTLTSYEQYF. CDR3 nucleotides: TGTGCCAGCAGCCGTACCCTTACCTCCTACGAGCAGTACTTC.

CDR3 amino acids: CASSGPDTLYGYTF. CDR3 sequence (DNA): TGTGCCAGCAGCGGACCTGACACGCTCTATGGCTACACCTTC. The chain employs TRBV14 and TRBJ1-2; no clear D gene. V was cut by 5 bases and J by 4 bases, with 14 bases left in between. The CDR3 has 14 residues. The germline V gene has CDR1 SGHDN and CDR2 FVKESK. Supplemented by reference TRBV14 and TRBJ1-2, the full variable domain reads EAGVTQFPSHSVIEKGQTVTLRCDPISGHDNLYWYRRVMGKEIKFLLHFVKESKQDESGMPNNRFLAERTGGTYSTLKVQPAELEDSGVYFCASSGPDTLYGYTFGSGTRLTVV.

The rearrangement uses TRBV7-2 and TRBJ1-4; D may be TRBD1 (6 bases). Per the germline V gene, CDR1 is SGHTA and CDR2 is FQGNSA. Deletions cut 1 base from V and 0 bases from J, with 9 bases between. The CDR3 covers 16 residues. The CDR3 nucleotides are TGTGCCAGCAGCTTAGGGACAGCCTCAACTAATGAAAAACTGTTTTTT. Protein product: CASSLGTASTNEKLFF.

DNA for the CDR3: TGCAGCGCCAAGGGACTAGCGAAATACAATGAGCAGTTCTTC. The encoded protein is CSAKGLAKYNEQFF. This chain joins TRBV29-1 and TRBJ2-1; TRBD2 matches 10 bases. The length of the CDR3 is 14 residues. V lost 7 bases, J lost 4 bases, and 7 bases stayed unmatched. CDR1 and CDR2 (germline): SQVTM, ANQGSEA.

The V and J genes are TRBV5-4 and TRBJ2-1; D might be TRBD1 (5 bases). V was pared by 4 bases and J by 0 bases, with 8 bases between. Looked up from germline, CDR1 is SGHNT and CDR2 is YYREEE (reference sequence). This CDR3 is built from 14 residues. This chain's CDR3 is CASSPRGSYNEQFF. DNA of the CDR3: TGTGCCAGCAGCCCTAGGGGCTCCTACAATGAGCAGTTCTTC.